This section outlines one TCR beta chain sequence together with its context. Trimming at V came to 4 bases and at J to 5 bases, leaving 5 bases not matched to a gene. The CDR3 contains 13 residues. CDR1 is SEHNR, CDR2 FQNEAQ, per germline (reference sequence). Clones were sequenced by immunoSEQ multiplex PCR, and TCRdb holds only the in-frame ones, with some missing. The sample lists around 7,800 clones; around 97% were seen once. The sample belongs to a study of graft-versus-host responses after intestinal transplantation. The rearrangement links TRBV7-9 to TRBJ2-7, with 7 bases fitting TRBD1. The clonotype comes from a human patient who received an intestinal transplant, so some T cells may come from the graft donor. The sample in question was PBMCs, obtained 23 days after intestinal transplant. In DNA, the CDR3 is TGTGCCAGCAGCTCGACAGGGCGCGACGAGCAGTACTTC. Translation gives CASSSTGRDEQYF.